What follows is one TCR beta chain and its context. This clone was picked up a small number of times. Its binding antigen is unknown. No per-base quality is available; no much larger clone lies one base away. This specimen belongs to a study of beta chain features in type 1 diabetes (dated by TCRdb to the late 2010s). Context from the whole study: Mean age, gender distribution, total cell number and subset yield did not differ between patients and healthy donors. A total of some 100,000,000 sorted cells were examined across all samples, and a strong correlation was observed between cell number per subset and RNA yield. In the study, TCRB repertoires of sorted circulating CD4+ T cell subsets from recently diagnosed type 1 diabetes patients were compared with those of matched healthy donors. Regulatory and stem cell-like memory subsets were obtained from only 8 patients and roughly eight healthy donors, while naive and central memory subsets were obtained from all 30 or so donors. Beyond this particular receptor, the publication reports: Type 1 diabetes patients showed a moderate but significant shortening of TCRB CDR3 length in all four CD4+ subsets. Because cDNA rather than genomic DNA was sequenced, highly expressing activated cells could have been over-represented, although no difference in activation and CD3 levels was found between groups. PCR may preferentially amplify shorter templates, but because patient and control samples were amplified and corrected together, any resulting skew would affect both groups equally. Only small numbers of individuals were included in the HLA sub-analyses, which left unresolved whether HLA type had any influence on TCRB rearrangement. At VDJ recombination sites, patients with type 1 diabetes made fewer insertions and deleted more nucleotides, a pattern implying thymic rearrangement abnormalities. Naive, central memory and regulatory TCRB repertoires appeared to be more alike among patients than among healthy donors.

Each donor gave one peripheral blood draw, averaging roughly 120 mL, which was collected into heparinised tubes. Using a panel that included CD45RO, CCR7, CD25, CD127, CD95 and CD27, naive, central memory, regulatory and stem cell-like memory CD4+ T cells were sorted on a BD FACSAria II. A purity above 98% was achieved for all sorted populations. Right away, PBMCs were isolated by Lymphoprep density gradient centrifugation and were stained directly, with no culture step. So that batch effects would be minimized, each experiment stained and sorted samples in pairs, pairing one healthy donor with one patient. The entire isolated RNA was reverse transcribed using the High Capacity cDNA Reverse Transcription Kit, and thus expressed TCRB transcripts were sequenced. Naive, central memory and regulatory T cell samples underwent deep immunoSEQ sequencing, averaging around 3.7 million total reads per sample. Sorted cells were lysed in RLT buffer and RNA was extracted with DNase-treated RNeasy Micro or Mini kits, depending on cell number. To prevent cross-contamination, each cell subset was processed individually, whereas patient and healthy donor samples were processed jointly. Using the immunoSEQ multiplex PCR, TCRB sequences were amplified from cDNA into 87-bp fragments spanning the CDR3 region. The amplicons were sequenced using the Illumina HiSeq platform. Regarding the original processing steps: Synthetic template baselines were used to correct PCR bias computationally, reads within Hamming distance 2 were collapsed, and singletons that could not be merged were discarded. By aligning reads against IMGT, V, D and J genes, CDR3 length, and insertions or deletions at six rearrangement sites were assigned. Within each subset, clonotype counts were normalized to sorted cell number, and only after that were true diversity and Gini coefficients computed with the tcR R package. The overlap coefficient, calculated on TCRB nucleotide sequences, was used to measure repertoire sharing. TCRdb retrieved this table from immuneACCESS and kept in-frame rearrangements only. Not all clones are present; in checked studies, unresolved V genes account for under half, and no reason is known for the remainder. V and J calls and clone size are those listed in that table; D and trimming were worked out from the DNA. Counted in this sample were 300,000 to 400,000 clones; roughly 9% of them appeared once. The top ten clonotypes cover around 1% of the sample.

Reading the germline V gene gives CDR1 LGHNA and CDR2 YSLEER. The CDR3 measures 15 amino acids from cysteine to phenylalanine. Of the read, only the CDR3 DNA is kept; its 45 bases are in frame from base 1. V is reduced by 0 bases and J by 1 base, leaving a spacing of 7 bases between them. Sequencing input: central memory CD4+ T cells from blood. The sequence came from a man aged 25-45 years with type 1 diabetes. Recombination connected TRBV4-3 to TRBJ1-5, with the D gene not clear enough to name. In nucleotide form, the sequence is TGCGCCAGCAGCCAAGAGCCCTGGAGCAATCAGCCCCAGCATTTT. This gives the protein CASSQEPWSNQPQHF.